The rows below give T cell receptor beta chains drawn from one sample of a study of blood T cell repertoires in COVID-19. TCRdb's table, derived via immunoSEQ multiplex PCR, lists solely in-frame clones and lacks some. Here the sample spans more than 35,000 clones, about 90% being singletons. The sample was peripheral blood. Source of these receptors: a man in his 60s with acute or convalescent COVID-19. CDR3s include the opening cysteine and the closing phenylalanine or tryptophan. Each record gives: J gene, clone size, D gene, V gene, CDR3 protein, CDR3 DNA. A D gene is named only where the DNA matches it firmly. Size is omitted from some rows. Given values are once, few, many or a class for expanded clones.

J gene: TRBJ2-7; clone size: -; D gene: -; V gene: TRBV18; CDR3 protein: CASSPRTDLEQYF; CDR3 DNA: TGTGCCAGCTCACCACGGACAGATCTCGAGCAGTACTTC
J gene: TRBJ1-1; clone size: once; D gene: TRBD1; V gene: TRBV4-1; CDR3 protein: CASSQASQYRGNTEAFF; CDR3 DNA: TGCGCCAGCAGCCAAGCTTCACAATACAGGGGCAACACTGAAGCTTTCTTT
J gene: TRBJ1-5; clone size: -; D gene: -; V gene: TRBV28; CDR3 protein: CASSFWQGGDQPQHF; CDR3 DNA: TGTGCCAGCAGTTTCTGGCAGGGTGGGGATCAGCCCCAGCATTTT
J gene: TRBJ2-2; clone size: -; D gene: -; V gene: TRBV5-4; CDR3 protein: CASSLAGYGGERELFF; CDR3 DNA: TGTGCCAGCAGCTTGGCCGGTTACGGAGGTGAAAGGGAGCTGTTTTTT
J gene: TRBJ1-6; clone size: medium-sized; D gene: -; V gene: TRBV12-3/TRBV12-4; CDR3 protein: CASSYSRSPLHF; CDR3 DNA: TGTGCCAGCAGCTACAGCCGTTCACCCCTCCACTTT
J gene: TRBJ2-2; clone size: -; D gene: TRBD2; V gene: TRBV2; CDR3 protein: CASRGLAGSGELFF; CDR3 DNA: TGTGCCAGCAGGGGACTAGCGGGATCCGGGGAGCTGTTTTTT
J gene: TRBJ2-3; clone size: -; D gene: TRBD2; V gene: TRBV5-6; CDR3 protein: CASSSGRGADTQYF; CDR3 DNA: TGTGCCAGCAGCAGCGGGAGAGGGGCAGATACGCAGTATTTT
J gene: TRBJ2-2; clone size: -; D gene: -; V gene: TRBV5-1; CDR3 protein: CASSLGVSTGELFF; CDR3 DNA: TGCGCCAGCAGCTTGGGTGTCAGCACCGGGGAGCTGTTTTTT
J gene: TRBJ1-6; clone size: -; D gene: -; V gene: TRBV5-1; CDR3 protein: CASSLGQSYNSPLHF; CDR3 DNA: TGCGCCAGCAGTCTGGGACAATCTTATAATTCACCCCTCCACTTT
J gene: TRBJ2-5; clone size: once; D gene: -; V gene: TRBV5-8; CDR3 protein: CASSELLGIIETQYF; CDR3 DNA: TGTGCCAGCAGCGAGCTCTTGGGCATAATAGAGACCCAGTACTTC
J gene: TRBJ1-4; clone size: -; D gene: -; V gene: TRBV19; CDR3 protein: CASSMLGTLDEKLFF; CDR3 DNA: TGTGCCAGTAGTATGCTGGGGACTTTGGATGAAAAACTGTTTTTT
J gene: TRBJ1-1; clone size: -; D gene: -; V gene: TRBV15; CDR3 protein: CATSQTRGTEAFF; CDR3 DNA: TGTGCCACCAGTCAAACCCGGGGCACTGAAGCTTTCTTT
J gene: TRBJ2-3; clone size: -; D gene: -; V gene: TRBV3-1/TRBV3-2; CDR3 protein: CASSQGLARGTDTQYF; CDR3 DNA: TGTGCCAGCAGCCAAGGTCTAGCGAGGGGCACAGATACGCAGTATTTT
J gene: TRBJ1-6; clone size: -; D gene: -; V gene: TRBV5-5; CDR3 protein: CASSLVAGPNSPLHF; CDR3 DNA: TGTGCCAGCAGCTTGGTGGCAGGGCCTAATTCACCCCTCCACTTT
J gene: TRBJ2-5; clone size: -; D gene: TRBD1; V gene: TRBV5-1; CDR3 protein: CASSPGQGSGVETQYF; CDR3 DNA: TGCGCCAGCAGCCCCGGACAGGGGAGTGGGGTGGAGACCCAGTACTTC
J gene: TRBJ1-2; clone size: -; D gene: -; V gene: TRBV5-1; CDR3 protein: CASSEGTGRSGGYTF; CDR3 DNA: TGCGCCAGCAGCGAGGGAACAGGGAGATCAGGCGGCTACACCTTC
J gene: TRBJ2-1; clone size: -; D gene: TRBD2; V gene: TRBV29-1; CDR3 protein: CSVGSSGRSNEQFF; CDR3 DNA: TGCAGCGTTGGTTCTAGCGGGAGGTCGAATGAGCAGTTCTTC
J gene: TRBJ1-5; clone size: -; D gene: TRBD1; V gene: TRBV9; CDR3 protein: CASSLTGGGQPQHF; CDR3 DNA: TGTGCCAGCAGCCTCACAGGGGGCGGTCAGCCCCAGCATTTT